This TCR beta chain was sequenced during a study of neurological immune-mediated disorders. Points from the study as a whole: None of the CDR3 amino acid sequences found in expanded clones was shared across subjects. This suggests that the TCR-beta repertoires were private in all groups. When repertoires were grouped phylogenetically, those of 18 of 34 multiple sclerosis patients fell into one related-CDR3 cluster, a possible signature.

This clonotype was picked up many times. The antigen is undetermined. The cDNA was synthesized by 5'RACE incorporating 10-nucleotide random UMIs. TCRdb itself ran the 5' RACE reads through MiXCR, one entry per CDR3 protein. The sample records tens of thousands of distinct CDR3 sequences, 5% to 6% being singletons. V was shortened by 0 bases and J by 0 bases, with 12 bases between the two germline ends. Germline assignment: CDR1 DFQATT and CDR2 SNEGSKA (reference sequence). This CDR3 spans 16 amino acids. The clonotype originates from a woman in her thirties with multiple sclerosis. The chain joins TRBV20-1 to TRBJ2-1, with D possibly TRBD2 on 5 matching bases. Sequencing input: PBMCs. The CDR3 DNA reads TGCAGTGCTAGAGATCAGGAGGTGAGCTCCTACAATGAGCAGTTCTTC. This sequence encodes CSARDQEVSSYNEQFF.